This paragraph reports one T cell receptor beta chain. These data are taken from a study of T cells in tuberculosis. Sequenced by immunoSEQ multiplex PCR; TCRdb stores in-frame clones only, minus some. The sample has approximately 31,000 clones; around 95% are singletons. V shed 0 bases and J 3 bases; nucleotides not matched to a gene: 10. The CDR3 has 18 residues. CDR1 is SGDLS, CDR2 YYNGEE, per germline. This receptor was identified in a donor aged 10 to 29 with latent tuberculosis or without tuberculosis infection. The source material was PBMCs. V is TRBV9 and J is TRBJ2-5; 11 nucleotides agree with TRBD1. CDR3 DNA sequence: TGTGCCAGCAGCGTAGCTACTGGGACAGGGGGGAATGAAGAGACCCAGTACTTC. Translation: CASSVATGTGGNEETQYF.